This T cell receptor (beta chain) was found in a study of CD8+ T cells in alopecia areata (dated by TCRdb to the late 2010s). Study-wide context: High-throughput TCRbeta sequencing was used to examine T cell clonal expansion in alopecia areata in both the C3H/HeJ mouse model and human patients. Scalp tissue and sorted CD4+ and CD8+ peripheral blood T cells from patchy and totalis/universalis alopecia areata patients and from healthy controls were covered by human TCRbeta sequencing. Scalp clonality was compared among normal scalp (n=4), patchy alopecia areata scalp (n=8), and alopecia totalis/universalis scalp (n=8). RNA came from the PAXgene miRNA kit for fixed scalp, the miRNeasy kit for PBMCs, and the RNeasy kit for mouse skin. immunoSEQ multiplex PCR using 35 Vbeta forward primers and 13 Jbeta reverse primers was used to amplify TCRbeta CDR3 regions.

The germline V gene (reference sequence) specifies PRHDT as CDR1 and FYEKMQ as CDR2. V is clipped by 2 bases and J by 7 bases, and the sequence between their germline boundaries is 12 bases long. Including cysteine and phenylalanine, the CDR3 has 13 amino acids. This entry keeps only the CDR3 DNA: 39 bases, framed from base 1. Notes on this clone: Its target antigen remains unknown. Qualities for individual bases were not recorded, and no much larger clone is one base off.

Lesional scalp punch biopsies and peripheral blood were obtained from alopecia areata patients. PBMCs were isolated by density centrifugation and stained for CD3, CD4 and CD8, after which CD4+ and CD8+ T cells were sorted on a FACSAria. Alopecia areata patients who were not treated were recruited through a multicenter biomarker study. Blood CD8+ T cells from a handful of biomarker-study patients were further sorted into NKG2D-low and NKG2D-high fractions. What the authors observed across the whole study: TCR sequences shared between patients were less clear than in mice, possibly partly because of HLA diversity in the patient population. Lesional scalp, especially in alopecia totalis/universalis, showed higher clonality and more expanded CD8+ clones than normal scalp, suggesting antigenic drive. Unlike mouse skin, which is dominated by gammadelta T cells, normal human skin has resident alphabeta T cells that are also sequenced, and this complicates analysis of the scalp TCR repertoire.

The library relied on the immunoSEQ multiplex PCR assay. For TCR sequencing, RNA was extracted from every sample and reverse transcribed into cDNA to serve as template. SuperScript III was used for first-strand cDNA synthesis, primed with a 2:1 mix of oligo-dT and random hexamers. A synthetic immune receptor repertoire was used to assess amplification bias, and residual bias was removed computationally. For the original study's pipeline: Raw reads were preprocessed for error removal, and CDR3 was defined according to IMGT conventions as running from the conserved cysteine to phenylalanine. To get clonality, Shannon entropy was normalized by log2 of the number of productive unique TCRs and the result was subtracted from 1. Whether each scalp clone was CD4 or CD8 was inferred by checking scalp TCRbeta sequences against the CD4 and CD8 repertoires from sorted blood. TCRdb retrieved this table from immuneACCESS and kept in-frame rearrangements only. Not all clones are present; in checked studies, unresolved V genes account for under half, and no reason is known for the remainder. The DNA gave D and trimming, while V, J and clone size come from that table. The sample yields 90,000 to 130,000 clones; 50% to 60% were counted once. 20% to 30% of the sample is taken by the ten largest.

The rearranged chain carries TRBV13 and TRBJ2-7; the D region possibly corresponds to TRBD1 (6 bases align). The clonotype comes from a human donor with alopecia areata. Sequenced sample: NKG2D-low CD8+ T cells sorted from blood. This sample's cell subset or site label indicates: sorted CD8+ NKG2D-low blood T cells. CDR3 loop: CASSLRTEVEQYF. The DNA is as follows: TGTGCCAGCAGCTTACGGACAGAGGTAGAGCAGTACTTC.